The clone carrying this T cell receptor (beta chain) was seen many times. TCRdb recomputed calls from the RT-PCR reads with MiXCR, one row per CDR3 protein. The sample includes about 680,000 distinct CDR3 sequences, 14% of them seen just once. This CDR3 is built from 16 residues. The germline V and J ends were trimmed by 3 bases and 0 bases, with 12 bases remaining between them. Germline loops: CDR1 MDHEN, CDR2 SYDVKM. Sequenced material: memory CD4+ T cells from blood. This sequence was found in a female donor in good health, serving as a healthy control. This chain links TRBV28 with TRBJ1-3; D uncertain. The CDR3 here is CASSLSGFSSGNTIYF. The CDR3 coding sequence is TGTGCCAGCAGTTTGTCGGGGTTTAGCTCTGGAAACACCATATATTTT.